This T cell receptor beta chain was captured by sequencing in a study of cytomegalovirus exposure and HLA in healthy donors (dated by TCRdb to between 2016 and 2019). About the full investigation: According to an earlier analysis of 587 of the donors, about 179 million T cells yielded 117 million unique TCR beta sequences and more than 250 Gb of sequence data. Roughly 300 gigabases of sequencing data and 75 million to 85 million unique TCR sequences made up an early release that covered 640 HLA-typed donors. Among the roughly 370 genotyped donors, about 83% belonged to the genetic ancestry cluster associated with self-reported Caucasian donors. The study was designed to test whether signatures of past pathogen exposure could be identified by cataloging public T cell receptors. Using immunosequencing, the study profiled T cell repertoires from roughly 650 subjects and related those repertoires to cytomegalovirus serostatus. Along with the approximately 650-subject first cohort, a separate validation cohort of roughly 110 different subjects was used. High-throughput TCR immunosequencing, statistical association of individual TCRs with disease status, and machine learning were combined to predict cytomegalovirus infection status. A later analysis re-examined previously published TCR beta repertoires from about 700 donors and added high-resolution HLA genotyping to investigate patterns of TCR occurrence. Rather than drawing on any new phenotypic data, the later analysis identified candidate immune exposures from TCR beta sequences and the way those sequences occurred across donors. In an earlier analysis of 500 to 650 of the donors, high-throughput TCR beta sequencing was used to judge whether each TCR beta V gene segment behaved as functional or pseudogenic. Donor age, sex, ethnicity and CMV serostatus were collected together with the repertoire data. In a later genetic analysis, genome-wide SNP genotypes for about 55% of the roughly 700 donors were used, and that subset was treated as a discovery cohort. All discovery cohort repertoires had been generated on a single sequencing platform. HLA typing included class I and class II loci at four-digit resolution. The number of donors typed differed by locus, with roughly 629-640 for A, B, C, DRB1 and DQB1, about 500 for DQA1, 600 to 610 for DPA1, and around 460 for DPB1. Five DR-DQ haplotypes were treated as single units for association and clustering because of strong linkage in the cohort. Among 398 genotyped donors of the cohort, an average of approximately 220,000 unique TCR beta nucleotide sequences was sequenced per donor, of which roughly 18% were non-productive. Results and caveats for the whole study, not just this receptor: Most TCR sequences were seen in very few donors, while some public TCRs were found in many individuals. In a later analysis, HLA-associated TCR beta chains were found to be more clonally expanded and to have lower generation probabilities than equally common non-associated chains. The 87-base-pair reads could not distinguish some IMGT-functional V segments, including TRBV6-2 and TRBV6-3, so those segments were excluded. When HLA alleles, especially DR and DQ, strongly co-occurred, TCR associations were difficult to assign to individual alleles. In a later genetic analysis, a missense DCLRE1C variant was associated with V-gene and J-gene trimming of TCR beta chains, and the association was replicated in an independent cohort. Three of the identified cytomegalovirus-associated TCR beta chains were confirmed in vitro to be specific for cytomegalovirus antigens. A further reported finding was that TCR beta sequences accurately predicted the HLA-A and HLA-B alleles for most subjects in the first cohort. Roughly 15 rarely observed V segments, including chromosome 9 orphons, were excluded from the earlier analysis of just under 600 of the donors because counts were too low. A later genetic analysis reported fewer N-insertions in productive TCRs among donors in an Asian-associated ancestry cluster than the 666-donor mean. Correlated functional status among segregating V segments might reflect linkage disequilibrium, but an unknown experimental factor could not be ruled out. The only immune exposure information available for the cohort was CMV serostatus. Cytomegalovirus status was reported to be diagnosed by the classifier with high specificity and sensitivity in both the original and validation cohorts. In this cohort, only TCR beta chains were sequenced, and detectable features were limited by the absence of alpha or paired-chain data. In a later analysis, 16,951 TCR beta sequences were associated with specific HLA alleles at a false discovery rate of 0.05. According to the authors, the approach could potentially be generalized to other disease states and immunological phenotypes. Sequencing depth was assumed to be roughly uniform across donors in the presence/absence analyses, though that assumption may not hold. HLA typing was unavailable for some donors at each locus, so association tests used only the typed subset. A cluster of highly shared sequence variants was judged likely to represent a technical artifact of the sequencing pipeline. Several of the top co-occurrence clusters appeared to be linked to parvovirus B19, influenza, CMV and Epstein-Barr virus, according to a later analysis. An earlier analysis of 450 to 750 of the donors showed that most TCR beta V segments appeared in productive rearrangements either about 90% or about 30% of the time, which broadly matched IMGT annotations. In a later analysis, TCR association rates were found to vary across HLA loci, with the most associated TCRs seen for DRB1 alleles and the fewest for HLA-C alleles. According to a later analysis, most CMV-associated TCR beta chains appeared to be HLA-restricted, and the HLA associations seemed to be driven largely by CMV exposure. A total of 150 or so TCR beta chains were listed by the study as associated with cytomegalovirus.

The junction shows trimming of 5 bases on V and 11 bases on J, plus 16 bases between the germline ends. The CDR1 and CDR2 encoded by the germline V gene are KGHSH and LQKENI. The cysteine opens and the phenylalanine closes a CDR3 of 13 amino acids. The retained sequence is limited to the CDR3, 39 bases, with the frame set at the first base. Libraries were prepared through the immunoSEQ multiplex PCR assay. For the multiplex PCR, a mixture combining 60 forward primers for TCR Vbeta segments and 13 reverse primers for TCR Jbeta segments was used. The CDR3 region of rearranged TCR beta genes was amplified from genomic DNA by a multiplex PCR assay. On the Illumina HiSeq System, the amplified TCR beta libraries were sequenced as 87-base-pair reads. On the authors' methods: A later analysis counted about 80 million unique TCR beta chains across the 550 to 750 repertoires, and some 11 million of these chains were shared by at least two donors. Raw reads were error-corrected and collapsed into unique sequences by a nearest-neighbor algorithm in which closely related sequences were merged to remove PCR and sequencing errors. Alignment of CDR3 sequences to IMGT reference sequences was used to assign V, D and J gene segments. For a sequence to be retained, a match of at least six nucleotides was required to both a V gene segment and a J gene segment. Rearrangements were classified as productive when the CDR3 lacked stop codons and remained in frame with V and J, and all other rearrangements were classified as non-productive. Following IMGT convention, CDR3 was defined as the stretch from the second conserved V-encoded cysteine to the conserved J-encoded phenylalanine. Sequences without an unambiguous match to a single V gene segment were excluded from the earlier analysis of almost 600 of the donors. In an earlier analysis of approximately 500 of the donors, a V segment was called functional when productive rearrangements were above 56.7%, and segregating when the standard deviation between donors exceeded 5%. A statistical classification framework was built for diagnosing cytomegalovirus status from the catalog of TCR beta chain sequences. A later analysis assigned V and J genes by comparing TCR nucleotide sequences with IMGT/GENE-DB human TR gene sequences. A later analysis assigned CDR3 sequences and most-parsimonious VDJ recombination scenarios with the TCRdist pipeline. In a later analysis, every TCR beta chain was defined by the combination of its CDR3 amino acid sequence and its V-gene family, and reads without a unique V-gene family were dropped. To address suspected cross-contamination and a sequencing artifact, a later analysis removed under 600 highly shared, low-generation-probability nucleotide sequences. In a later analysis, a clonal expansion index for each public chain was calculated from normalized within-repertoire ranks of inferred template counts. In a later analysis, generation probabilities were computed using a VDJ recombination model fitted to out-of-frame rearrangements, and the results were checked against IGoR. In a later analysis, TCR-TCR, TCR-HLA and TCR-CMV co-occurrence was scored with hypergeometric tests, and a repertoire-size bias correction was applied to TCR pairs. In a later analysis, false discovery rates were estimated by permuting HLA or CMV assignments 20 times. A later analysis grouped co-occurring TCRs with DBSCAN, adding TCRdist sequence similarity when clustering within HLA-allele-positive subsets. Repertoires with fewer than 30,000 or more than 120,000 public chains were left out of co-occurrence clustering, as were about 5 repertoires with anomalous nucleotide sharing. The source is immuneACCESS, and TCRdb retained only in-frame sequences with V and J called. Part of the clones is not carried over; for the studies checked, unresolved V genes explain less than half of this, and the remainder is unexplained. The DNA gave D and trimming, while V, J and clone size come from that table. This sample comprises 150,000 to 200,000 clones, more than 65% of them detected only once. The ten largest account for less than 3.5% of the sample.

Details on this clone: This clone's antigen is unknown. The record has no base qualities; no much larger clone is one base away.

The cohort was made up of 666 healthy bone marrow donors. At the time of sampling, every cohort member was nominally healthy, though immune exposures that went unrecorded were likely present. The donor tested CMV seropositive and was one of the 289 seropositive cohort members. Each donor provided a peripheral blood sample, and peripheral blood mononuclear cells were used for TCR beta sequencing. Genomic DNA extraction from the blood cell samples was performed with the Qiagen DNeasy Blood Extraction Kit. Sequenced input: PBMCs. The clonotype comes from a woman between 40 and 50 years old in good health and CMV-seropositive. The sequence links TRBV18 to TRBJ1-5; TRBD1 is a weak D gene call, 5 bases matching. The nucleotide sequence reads TGTGCCAGCTCAACAGGCCTAGATGGGGCCCAGCATTTT. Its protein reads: CASSTGLDGAQHF. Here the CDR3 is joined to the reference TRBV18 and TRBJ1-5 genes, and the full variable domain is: NAGVMQNPRHLVRRRGQEARLRCSPMKGHSHVYWYRQLPEEGLKFMVYLQKENIIDESGMPKERFSAEFPKEGPSILRIQQVVRGDSAAYFCASSTGLDGAQHFGDGTRLSIL.